One sample yielded the 16 T cell receptor beta chains listed below, sequenced in a study of identical twins. TCRdb ran MiXCR on the 5' RACE reads and lists one entry per CDR3 protein. This sample has a few hundred thousand distinct CDR3 sequences, with more than 8% found just once. The data were also submitted as part of a second study, on yellow fever vaccine responses in identical twins.

Sequenced input: CD8+ T cells sorted from blood. These receptors were taken from a woman under 30 in good health.

This chain connects TRBV5-5 to TRBJ1-2; D not resolved. Germline V gene sequence: CDR1 SGHKS, CDR2 YYEKEE (reference sequence). CDR3 length equals 15 residues. Trimming cost V 0 bases and J 2 bases, with 11 bases left between them. CDR3 in amino acids: CASSLEIFSNYGYTF. In DNA, the CDR3 is TGTGCCAGCAGCTTGGAAATTTTTTCCAACTATGGCTACACCTTC.

This clonotype has ten or more counts. The chain carries TRBV9 and TRBJ2-6; the D gene is possibly TRBD1 (6 bases). The CDR3 runs 16 residues. Germline CDR1 SGDLS, CDR2 YYNGEE. Trimming removed 4 bases at V and 0 bases at J, with 11 bases between. The CDR3 nucleotides read TGTGCCAGCAGCATACAGGGTGACTCTGGGGCCAACGTCCTGACTTTC. Translation gives CASSIQGDSGANVLTF.

The rearrangement links TRBV20-1 to TRBJ2-7, with D possibly being TRBD1 or TRBD2 (5 bases each). Germline CDR1 and CDR2: DFQATT and SNEGSKA (reference sequence). The ends were cut back, 0 bases at V and 3 bases at J, with 12 bases in the middle. CDR3 length: 14 residues. CDR3 in amino acids: CSARDQRGNYEQYF. The DNA for the CDR3 is TGCAGTGCTAGAGATCAGAGGGGCAACTACGAGCAGTACTTC.

This clonotype was observed at least ten times. The chain has TRBV4-3 and TRBJ2-5; 7 nucleotides align to TRBD2. V lost 5 bases to trimming and J lost 0 bases; unmatched junction nucleotides: 6. The CDR3 spans 15 residues. Germline lookup yields CDR1 LGHNA and CDR2 YSLEER. CDR3 protein: CASSSSGAYQETQYF. The DNA of the CDR3 is TGCGCCAGCAGCTCAAGCGGGGCGTACCAAGAGACCCAGTACTTC.

This clonotype has just a few counts. The chain combines TRBV7-3 with TRBJ2-2, with D perhaps matching TRBD1 or TRBD2 (5 bases each). Germline V CDR1 and CDR2: SGHTA, FQGTGA. Trimming shortened V by 1 base and J by 2 bases, and 8 bases separated the two germline ends. The CDR3 runs to 15 residues. CDR3 protein: CASSLMGVNTGELFF. The DNA for the CDR3 is TGTGCCAGCAGCTTAATGGGGGTTAACACCGGGGAGCTGTTTTTT. The whole variable domain, remainder taken from reference TRBV7-3 and TRBJ2-2, is GAGVSQTPSNKVTEKGKYVELRCDPISGHTALYWYRQSLGQGPEFLIYFQGTGAADDSGLPNDRFFAVRPEGSVSTLKIQRTERGDSAVYLCASSLMGVNTGELFFGEGSRLTVL.

There are many counts of this clonotype. The chain joins TRBV6-2 or TRBV6-3 to TRBJ2-5; TRBD2 agrees at 12 bases. Germline-derived CDR1 and CDR2 are MNHEY and SVGEGT. After removal of 6 bases from V and 4 bases from J, the junction contained 9 bases not matched to a gene. The CDR3 runs 16 residues. CDR3 sequence (DNA): TGTGCCAGCAGGAGACTAGCGGGGGAAGTTATAGAGACCCAGTACTTC. The encoded protein is CASRRLAGEVIETQYF.

This chain links TRBV10-3 with TRBJ2-3; D is unclear. Germline lookup yields CDR1 ENHRY and CDR2 SYGVKD. V was clipped by 3 bases and J by 4 bases, with 17 bases between them. The CDR3 is 16 residues long. CDR3 loop: CAISDPAESEADTQYF. The CDR3, as DNA: TGTGCCATCAGTGACCCCGCCGAGTCAGAGGCAGATACGCAGTATTTT.

In this sample, this clonotype turned up a few times. The chain joins TRBV12-3 or TRBV12-4 to TRBJ2-5; 8 positions match TRBD1. The CDR3 runs to 15 residues. Unmatched junction bases numbered 11, after V lost 6 bases and J lost 5 bases. CDR3 in DNA: TGTGCCAGCAGCCTAATACAGGGGGACGGGGAGACCCAGTACTTC. As protein: CASSLIQGDGETQYF.

This clonotype was observed a handful of times. The chain recombines TRBV30 with TRBJ2-1; weak D call: TRBD1 (6 bases). The V end was cut by 2 bases, the J end by 5 bases, with 10 bases between. The CDR3 loop spans 13 amino acids. Germline CDR1 reads GTSNPN; CDR2 reads SVGIG (reference sequence). The CDR3 bases are TGTGCCTGGAGTAACAGGGCGCACAATGAGCAGTTCTTC. Encoded protein: CAWSNRAHNEQFF.

The V and J genes are TRBV6-2 or TRBV6-3 and TRBJ2-1, with 8 bases identical to TRBD1. J was trimmed by 3 bases and V by 1 base; bases with no gene match: 5. From germline, CDR1 is MNHEY and CDR2 SVGEGT. CDR3 length: 16 residues. CDR3 sequence (DNA): TGTGCCAGCAGTTACTTGGACAGGGTTGTCTACAATGAGCAGTTCTTC. Residues: CASSYLDRVVYNEQFF.

On this clonotype itself: A junction boundary mismatches the germline segment, possibly from a read error. J is TRBJ2-7 and V is TRBV20-1; TRBD1 or TRBD2 may be the D gene (5 bases each). The CDR3 covers 16 residues. Germline V gene sequence: CDR1 DFQATT, CDR2 SNEGSKA (reference sequence). CDR3 loop: CCADHPWQGESGEQYF. The CDR3 coding sequence is TGCTGTGCGGACCACCCCTGGCAGGGAGAATCGGGCGAGCAGTACTTC.

This chain uses TRBV20-1 with TRBJ2-1; 11 bases are a match to TRBD2. With 6 bases clipped from V and 5 bases from J, the junction kept 12 bases outside the gene matches. CDR3 length: 16 residues. The germline gives CDR1 DFQATT, CDR2 SNEGSKA (reference sequence). Here the CDR3 DNA reads TGCAGTGCCCACCCCGCTGGGACTAGCGGAAACAATGAGCAGTTCTTC. This encodes CSAHPAGTSGNNEQFF.

There are a few counts of this clonotype. In DNA form, the CDR3 reads TGTGCCAGCAGTTTATTGTCGGACCTTAGTTACGAGCAGTACTTC. Protein sequence: CASSLLSDLSYEQYF. The rearrangement links TRBV27 to TRBJ2-7; D remains ambiguous. V lost 1 base and J lost 4, with 14 bases in between. The CDR3 totals 15 residues. Germline V CDR1 and CDR2: MNHEY, SMNVEV (reference sequence).

There are a few counts of this clonotype. This chain joins TRBV5-1 and TRBJ2-1, with 8 nucleotides matching TRBD2. The trim removed 0 bases at V and 7 bases at J, leaving 6 bases unmatched. Germline-derived CDR1 and CDR2 are SGHRS and YFSETQ. The CDR3 has 15 amino acids. The CDR3 DNA follows: TGCGCCAGCAGCTTGGTTAGCGGGATGAGGAATGAGCAGTTCTTC. Encoded protein: CASSLVSGMRNEQFF.

This clonotype was recorded at least ten times. The rearrangement links TRBV5-1 to TRBJ1-1; no clear D. The germline CDR1 and CDR2 sequences are SGHRS and YFSETQ. The CDR3 runs 13 residues. V dropped 5 bases and J dropped 5 bases, with 13 bases sitting between them. The CDR3 reads CASRDGEVTEAFF. DNA of the CDR3: TGCGCCAGCAGAGACGGGGAGGTGACTGAAGCTTTCTTT.

The sample holds many counts of this clonotype. CDR3 in DNA: TGCAGTGTTCCGCGGGGACTAGAAAACTACGAGCAGTACTTC. Amino acid sequence: CSVPRGLENYEQYF. The genes are TRBV20-1 and TRBJ2-7; 8 nucleotides match TRBD2. Losses at the gene ends were 7 bases for V and 3 bases for J; bases not matched to a gene: 11. Germline-derived CDR1 and CDR2 are DFQATT and SNEGSKA (reference sequence). The CDR3 sequence is 14 residues long.